One sample yielded the 11 T cell receptor beta chains listed below, sequenced in a study of cytomegalovirus exposure and HLA in healthy donors. The protocol was immunoSEQ multiplex PCR, while the TCRdb copy is restricted to in-frame clones and leaves out a portion. The table shows 35,000 to 50,000 clones, with approximately 93% occurring only once. Material for sequencing was PBMCs. The receptor source for this set is a woman in her late teens or twenties in good health and CMV-seronegative.

This chain connects TRBV28 to TRBJ2-1, with TRBD2 identical over 9 bases. The germline gives CDR1 MDHEN, CDR2 SYDVKM. V lost 7 bases and J lost 9; bases outside the gene matches: 13. This CDR3 region has 15 residues. The CDR3 region is CASNRGGGASVEQFF. Written as DNA, the CDR3 is TGTGCCAGCAATAGAGGCGGGGGGGCCTCGGTTGAGCAGTTCTTC. The full variable domain, rest sourced from reference TRBV28 and TRBJ2-1, is DVKVTQSSRYLVKRTGEKVFLECVQDMDHENMFWYRQDPGLGLRLIYFSYDVKMKEKGDIPEGYSVSREKKERFSLILESASTNQTSMYLCASNRGGGASVEQFFGPGTRLTVL.

V usage is TRBV28 and J usage is TRBJ1-3; 9 nucleotides match TRBD1. CDR1 is MDHEN and CDR2 is SYDVKM in the germline V gene. This CDR3 contains 18 residues. The ends lost 7 bases at V and 4 bases at J; junction bases unmatched: 17. CDR3 sequence reads: CASTPGGTGFTWGNTIYF. The CDR3 DNA reads as TGTGCCAGCACCCCTGGGGGGACAGGGTTTACGTGGGGAAACACCATATATTTT.

Comments on this clone: Distinct nucleotide sequences in the sample also encode this CDR3. V gene TRBV23-1 combines with J gene TRBJ2-2, with D perhaps TRBD1 (5 bases). TRBV23-1 is an ORF for which the function is uncertain. V dropped 2 bases and J dropped 1 base, with 17 bases sitting between them. This CDR3 region has 18 residues. The CDR3 reads CASSQPTDSTQNTGELFF. DNA for the CDR3: TGCGCCAGCAGTCAACCTACCGACAGTACCCAGAACACCGGGGAGCTGTTTTTT.

This clone was detected once. This rearrangement joins TRBV4-1 to TRBJ2-1; 7 nucleotides line up with TRBD2. The CDR3 spans 15 residues. V lost 2 bases, J lost 3 bases, and 4 bases stayed unmatched. From germline, CDR1 is MGHRA and CDR2 YSYEKL. The CDR3 loop is CASSQWEGIYNEQFF. In DNA form, the CDR3 reads TGCGCCAGCAGCCAATGGGAGGGAATCTACAATGAGCAGTTCTTC.

The chain couples TRBV18 to TRBJ2-7; TRBD1 agrees at 9 bases. CDR3 length: 14 residues. Per germline, CDR1 KGHSH and CDR2 LQKENI. V dropped 3 bases and J dropped 3; count of bases not matched to a gene: 3. DNA of the CDR3: TGTGCCAGCTCACCTACAGGGGGCGTCTACGAGCAGTACTTC. Translation gives CASSPTGGVYEQYF.

This chain joins TRBV5-1 and TRBJ2-7; the match to TRBD1 covers 8 bases. There are 15 residues in the CDR3. Germline lookup yields CDR1 SGHRS and CDR2 YFSETQ. The V segment lost 3 bases and the J segment 1 base; nucleotides outside the gene matches: 6. In nucleotides, the CDR3 is TGCGCCAGCAGCTGGGGAGGACAGGGTTCCTACGAGCAGTACTTC. It encodes CASSWGGQGSYEQYF.

Only one count was recorded for this clone. This sequence joins TRBV28 and TRBJ1-2, with no clear D. The CDR3 contains 13 residues. Deletions cut 5 bases from V and 4 bases from J, with 11 bases between. Germline CDR1 and CDR2: MDHEN and SYDVKM. The CDR3 spells CASSESGFYGYTF. The CDR3, as DNA: TGTGCCAGCAGTGAAAGCGGGTTCTATGGCTACACCTTC.

The V gene is TRBV19, the J gene TRBJ2-1; the match to TRBD1 covers 8 bases. The CDR3 runs to 15 residues. The junction had 7 bases not matched to a gene; V was cut back by 3 bases and J by 6 bases. The germline V gene has CDR1 LNHDA and CDR2 SQIVND (reference sequence). The CDR3 bases are TGTGCCAGTAGTATTGAGACAGGGGTTTCCAATGAGCAGTTCTTC. Amino acid sequence: CASSIETGVSNEQFF.

V and J are TRBV19 and TRBJ1-6, with a weak D call TRBD1 (5 bases). Germline V gives CDR1 LNHDA, CDR2 SQIVND (reference sequence). V lost 5 bases to trimming and J lost 4 bases, with 12 bases between them. The CDR3 totals 15 residues. DNA for the CDR3: TGTGCCAGTAGTCGGGACGGGGGGTATAATTCACCCCTCCACTTT. Protein sequence: CASSRDGGYNSPLHF.

The J gene is TRBJ2-2, the V gene TRBV4-1; the D gene is possibly TRBD1 (7 bases). CDR3 length: 18 residues. Between the trimmed V and J ends, which lost 2 bases and 7 bases, there was a span of 23 bases. The germline V gene encodes CDR1 MGHRA and CDR2 YSYEKL. Written as DNA, the CDR3 is TGCGCCAGCAGCCAATCTGCCCTAGGGGGCGGAGGGAACGGGGAGCTGTTTTTT. Protein: CASSQSALGGGGNGELFF.

This clone has only one observation. The chain employs TRBV27 and TRBJ2-1, with D possibly being TRBD1 (5 bases). The CDR3 runs to 11 residues. V lost 4 bases and J lost 9, with 7 bases in between. Germline V gene sequence: CDR1 MNHEY, CDR2 SMNVEV (reference sequence). The CDR3 sequence: CASSSGAEQFF. The CDR3 DNA reads as TGTGCCAGCAGTTCTGGGGCTGAGCAGTTCTTC.